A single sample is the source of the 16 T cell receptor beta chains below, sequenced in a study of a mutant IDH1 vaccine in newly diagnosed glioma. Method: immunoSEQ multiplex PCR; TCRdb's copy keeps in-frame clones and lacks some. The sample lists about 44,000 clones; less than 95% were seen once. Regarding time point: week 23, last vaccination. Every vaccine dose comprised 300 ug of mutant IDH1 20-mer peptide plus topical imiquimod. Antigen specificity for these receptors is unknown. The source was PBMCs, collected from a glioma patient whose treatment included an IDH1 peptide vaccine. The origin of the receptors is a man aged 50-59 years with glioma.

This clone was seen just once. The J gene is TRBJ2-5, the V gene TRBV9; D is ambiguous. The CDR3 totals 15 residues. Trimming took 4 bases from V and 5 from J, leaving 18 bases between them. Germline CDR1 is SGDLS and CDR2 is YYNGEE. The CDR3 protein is CASSLSLDDGETQYF. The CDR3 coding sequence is TGTGCCAGCAGCCTCTCCCTCGACGATGGGGAGACCCAGTACTTC.

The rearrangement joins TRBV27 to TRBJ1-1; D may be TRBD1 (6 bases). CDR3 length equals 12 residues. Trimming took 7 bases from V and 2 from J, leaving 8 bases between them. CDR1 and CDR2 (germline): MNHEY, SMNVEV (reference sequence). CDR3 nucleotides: TGTGCCAGCAAGGGGGTTAACACTGAAGCTTTCTTT. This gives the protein CASKGVNTEAFF.

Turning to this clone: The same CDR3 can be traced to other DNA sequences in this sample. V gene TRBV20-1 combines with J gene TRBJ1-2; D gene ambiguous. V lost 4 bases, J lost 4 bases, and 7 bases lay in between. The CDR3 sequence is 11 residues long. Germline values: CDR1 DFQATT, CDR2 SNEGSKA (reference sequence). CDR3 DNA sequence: TGCAGTGCTAAGACCCCCTATGGCTACACCTTC. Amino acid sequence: CSAKTPYGYTF.

The DNA of the CDR3 is TGCAGCGTTGTGAAACAGGGGGCCACTGAAGCTTTCTTT. It specifies CSVVKQGATEAFF. The chain recombines TRBV29-1 with TRBJ1-1, with 9 positions matching TRBD1. CDR3 length: 13 residues. CDR1 and CDR2 from the germline V gene are SQVTM and ANQGSEA. Trimming cost V 4 bases and J 4 bases; bases outside gene matches: 4.

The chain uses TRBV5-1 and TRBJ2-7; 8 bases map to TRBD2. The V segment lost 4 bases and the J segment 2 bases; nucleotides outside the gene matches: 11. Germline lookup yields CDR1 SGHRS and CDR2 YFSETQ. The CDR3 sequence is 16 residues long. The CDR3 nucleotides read TGCGCCAGCAGCCCTTATAGCGGGGATTACGCCTACGAGCAGTACTTC. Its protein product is CASSPYSGDYAYEQYF.

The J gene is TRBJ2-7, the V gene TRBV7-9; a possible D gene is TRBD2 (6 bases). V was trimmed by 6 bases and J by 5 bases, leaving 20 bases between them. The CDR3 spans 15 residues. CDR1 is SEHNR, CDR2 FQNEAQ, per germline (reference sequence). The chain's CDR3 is CASSPRPGEGHEQYF. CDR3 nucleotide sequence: TGTGCCAGCAGTCCACGACCGGGAGAGGGCCACGAGCAGTACTTC.

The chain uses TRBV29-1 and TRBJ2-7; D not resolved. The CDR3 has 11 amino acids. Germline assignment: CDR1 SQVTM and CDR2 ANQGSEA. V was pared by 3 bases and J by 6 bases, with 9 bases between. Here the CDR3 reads CSVDASGEQYF. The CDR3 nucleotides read TGCAGCGTTGATGCCTCTGGCGAGCAGTACTTC.

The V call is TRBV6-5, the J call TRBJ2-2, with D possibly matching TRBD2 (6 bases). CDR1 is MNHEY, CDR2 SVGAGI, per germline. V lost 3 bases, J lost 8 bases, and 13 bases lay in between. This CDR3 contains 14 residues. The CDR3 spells CASSYGGKAGELFF. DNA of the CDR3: TGTGCCAGCAGTTATGGAGGGAAGGCGGGGGAGCTGTTTTTT.

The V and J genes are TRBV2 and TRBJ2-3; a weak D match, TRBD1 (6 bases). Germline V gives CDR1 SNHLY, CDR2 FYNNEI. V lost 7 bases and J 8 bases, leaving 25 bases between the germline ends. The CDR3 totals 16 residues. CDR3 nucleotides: TGTGCCAGCACCGAAGGGGGTCGTGGGGCGTGGGGTACGCAGTATTTT. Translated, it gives CASTEGGRGAWGTQYF.

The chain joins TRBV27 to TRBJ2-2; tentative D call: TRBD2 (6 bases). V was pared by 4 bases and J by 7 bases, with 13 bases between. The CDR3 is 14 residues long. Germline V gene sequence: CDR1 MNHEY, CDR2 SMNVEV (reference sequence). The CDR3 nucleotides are TGTGCCAGCAGTTCCCCGGGGGTGGGCGGGGAGCTGTTTTTT. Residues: CASSSPGVGGELFF.

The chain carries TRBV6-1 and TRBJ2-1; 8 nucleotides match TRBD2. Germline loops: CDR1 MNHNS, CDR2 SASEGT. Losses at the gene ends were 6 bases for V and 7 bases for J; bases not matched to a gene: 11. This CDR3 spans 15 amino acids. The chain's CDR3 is CASRGSGGQGNEQFF. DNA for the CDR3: TGTGCCAGCAGGGGGTCGGGGGGGCAGGGGAATGAGCAGTTCTTC.

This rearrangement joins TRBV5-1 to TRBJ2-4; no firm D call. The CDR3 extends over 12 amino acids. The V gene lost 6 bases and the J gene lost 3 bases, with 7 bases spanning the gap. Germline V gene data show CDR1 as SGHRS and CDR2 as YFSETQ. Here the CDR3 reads CASKGSKNIQYF. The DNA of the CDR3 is TGCGCCAGCAAAGGAAGCAAAAACATTCAGTACTTC. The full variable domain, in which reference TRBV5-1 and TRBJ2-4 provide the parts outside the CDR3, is KAGVTQTPRYLIKTRGQQVTLSCSPISGHRSVSWYQQTPGQGLQFLFEYFSETQRNKGNFPGRFSGRQFSNSRSEMNVSTLELGDSALYLCASKGSKNIQYFGAGTRLSVL.

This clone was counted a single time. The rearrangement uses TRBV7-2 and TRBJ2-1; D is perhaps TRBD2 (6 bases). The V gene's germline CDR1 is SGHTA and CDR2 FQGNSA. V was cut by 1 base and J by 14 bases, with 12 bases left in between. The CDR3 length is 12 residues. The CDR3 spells CASSLERSGEFF. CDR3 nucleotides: TGTGCCAGCAGCTTAGAACGGTCGGGAGAGTTCTTC.

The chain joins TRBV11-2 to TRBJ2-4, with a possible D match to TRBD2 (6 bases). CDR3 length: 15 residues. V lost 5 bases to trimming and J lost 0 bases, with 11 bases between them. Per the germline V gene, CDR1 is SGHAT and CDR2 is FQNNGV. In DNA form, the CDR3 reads TGTGCCAGCAGCCCACCGACTAGAGCCAAAAACATTCAGTACTTC. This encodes CASSPPTRAKNIQYF.

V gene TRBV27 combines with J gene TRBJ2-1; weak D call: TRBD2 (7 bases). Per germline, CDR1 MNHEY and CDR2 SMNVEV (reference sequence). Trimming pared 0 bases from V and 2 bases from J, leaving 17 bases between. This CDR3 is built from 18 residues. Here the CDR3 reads CASSLSDAGRGAYNEQFF. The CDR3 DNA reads TGTGCCAGCAGTTTATCGGATGCTGGGAGGGGGGCCTACAATGAGCAGTTCTTC.

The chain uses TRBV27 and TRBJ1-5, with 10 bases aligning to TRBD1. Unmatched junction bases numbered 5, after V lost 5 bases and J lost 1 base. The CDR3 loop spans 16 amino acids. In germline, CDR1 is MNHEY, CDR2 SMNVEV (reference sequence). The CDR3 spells CASSPRDRGSNQPQHF. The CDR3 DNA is TGTGCCAGCAGTCCCCGGGACAGGGGAAGCAATCAGCCCCAGCATTTT.